This T cell receptor (beta chain) was found in a study of blood T cells in healthy people across ages. Points from the study as a whole: Estimated diversity across one million T cells was deemed an underestimate. Percentage of naive T cells showed a strong correlation with TCR beta diversity.

There were healthy Caucasian individuals from Russia, aged roughly 6 to 100, serving as donors. Many counts were recorded for this clonotype. Its antigen is as yet unknown. It was with a sample-barcoded 5' primer and a J-beta primer mix that a second PCR of roughly 7 to 12 cycles was run. From the 5' RACE reads, TCRdb called clonotypes with MiXCR, one entry per CDR3 protein. Of about 1.7 million distinct CDR3 sequences listed, about 28% are singletons. Trimming at V came to 6 bases and at J to 4 bases, leaving 8 bases not matched to a gene. The germline V gene encodes CDR1 DFQATT and CDR2 SNEGSKA (reference sequence). This CDR3 comprises 13 residues.

The rearrangement links TRBV20-1 to TRBJ2-7, with 8 bases matching TRBD1. Sequencing was carried out using blood. This sequence was found in a woman aged 25 to 39 in good health. The CDR3, as DNA: TGCAGTGCCCTGCGGGGACAGGAGTACGAGCAGTACTTC. The encoded protein is CSALRGQEYEQYF.